These 18 T cell receptor beta chains share one sample of origin, sequenced in a study of cytomegalovirus exposure and HLA in healthy donors. PCR used 60 Vbeta primers and 13 Jbeta primers. Sequencing used immunoSEQ multiplex PCR; TCRdb keeps in-frame clones, though not all of them. The sample carries 140,000 or so clones, roughly three fifths recorded once. Sample: PBMCs. The source of these receptors is a male donor in good health and CMV-seronegative.

This chain links TRBV6-5 with TRBJ2-7, with D possibly being TRBD1 (6 bases). Per germline, CDR1 MNHEY and CDR2 SVGAGI. This CDR3 region has 15 residues. V dropped 0 bases and J dropped 1 base, with 10 bases sitting between them. The CDR3 loop reads CASSYSGDMSYEQYF. CDR3 sequence (DNA): TGTGCCAGCAGTTACTCGGGGGACATGTCCTACGAGCAGTACTTC.

V and J are TRBV5-6 and TRBJ1-1, with TRBD1 matching over 8 bases. The J segment lost 1 base and the V segment lost 0 bases, leaving 5 bases of the junction unmatched. CDR3 size: 16 residues. Germline values: CDR1 SGHDT, CDR2 YYEEEE. The CDR3 DNA is TGTGCCAGCAGCTTGGATCAGGGGGCTCGGAACACTGAAGCTTTCTTT. This sequence encodes CASSLDQGARNTEAFF.

This clone was seen a handful of times. The V call is TRBV25-1, the J call TRBJ2-3, with D uncertain. This CDR3 region has 16 residues. V was shortened by 3 bases and J by 0 bases, with 13 bases between the two germline ends. Per germline, CDR1 MGHDK and CDR2 SYGVNS. The CDR3 bases are TGTGCCAGCAGTGACGATTACACCTCTAGCACAGATACGCAGTATTTT. Protein sequence: CASSDDYTSSTDTQYF.

This clone was found a few times. The genes are TRBV7-3 and TRBJ2-3; D is perhaps TRBD2 (5 bases). Germline V lookup: CDR1 SGHTA, CDR2 FQGTGA. Trimming stripped 4 bases from V and 2 bases from J, with 10 bases between. The CDR3 contains 14 residues. CDR3 sequence: CASSSGVITDTQYF. The CDR3 DNA reads TGTGCCAGCAGCTCCGGGGTTATCACAGATACGCAGTATTTT.

The V call is TRBV13, the J call TRBJ2-6, with no clear D. V dropped 2 bases and J dropped 1 base, with 6 bases sitting between them. CDR1 PRHDT and CDR2 FYEKMQ come from the germline V gene (reference sequence). The CDR3 contains 15 residues. The DNA of the CDR3 is TGTGCCAGCAGCTTACAGGTTTCTGGGGCCAACGTCCTGACTTTC. The encoded protein is CASSLQVSGANVLTF.

The chain employs TRBV11-1 and TRBJ2-5; a possible D gene is TRBD1 (5 bases). Germline-derived CDR1 and CDR2 are SGHAT and FQDESV (reference sequence). V shed 5 bases and J shed 5 bases, with 21 bases lying between them. The CDR3 consists of 16 residues. This chain's CDR3 is CASSPFRQPTRETQYF. In DNA, the CDR3 is TGTGCCAGCAGCCCCTTCAGACAGCCCACTCGGGAGACCCAGTACTTC. Complete variable domain (other parts from reference TRBV11-1 and TRBJ2-5): EAEVAQSPRYKITEKSQAVAFWCDPISGHATLYWYRQILGQGPELLVQFQDESVVDDSQLPKDRFSAERLKGVDSTLKIQPAELGDSAMYLCASSPFRQPTRETQYFGPGTRLLVL.

The chain is built from TRBV7-9 and TRBJ1-1; 10 bases fit TRBD1. J gave up 5 bases and V 5 bases, and 11 bases lay outside the gene matches. Germline CDR1 and CDR2: SEHNR and FQNEAQ (reference sequence). The CDR3 extends over 16 amino acids. The CDR3 protein is CASSVYRDRGGTEAFF. CDR3 nucleotide sequence: TGTGCCAGCAGCGTATACCGGGACAGGGGAGGAACTGAAGCTTTCTTT.

The chain couples TRBV30 to TRBJ1-4; 7 nucleotides match TRBD1. CDR1 is GTSNPN and CDR2 is SVGIG in the germline V gene (reference sequence). Germline trimming cut 3 bases from V and 5 bases from J; bases unmatched to any gene: 3. The CDR3 extends over 13 amino acids. The DNA of the CDR3 is TGTGCCTGGAGAAACAGGGGAAATGAAAAACTGTTTTTT. Amino acid sequence: CAWRNRGNEKLFF. The whole variable domain, remainder taken from reference TRBV30 and TRBJ1-4, is SQTIHQWPATLVQPVGSPLSLECTVEGTSNPNLYWYRQAAGRGLQLLFYSVGIGQISSEVPQNLSASRPQDRQFILSSKKLLLSDSGFYLCAWRNRGNEKLFFGSGTQLSVL.

The CDR3 protein is CASSLLGGRGAYGYTF. DNA for the CDR3: TGTGCCAGCAGTTTATTGGGGGGCAGGGGGGCCTATGGCTACACCTTC. The chain employs TRBV28 and TRBJ1-2; 7 bases line up with TRBD1. The CDR3 totals 16 residues. J lost 4 bases, V lost 1 base, and 9 bases had no gene match. In germline, CDR1 is MDHEN, CDR2 SYDVKM.

The rearrangement joins TRBV7-2 to TRBJ1-2, with D perhaps matching TRBD1 (5 bases). Trimming cost V 8 bases and J 0 bases, with 10 bases left between them. CDR1 is SGHTA and CDR2 is FQGNSA in the germline V gene. This CDR3 comprises 13 residues. CDR3 loop: CASGRRANYGYTF. The DNA of the CDR3 is TGTGCCAGCGGGCGCAGGGCTAACTATGGCTACACCTTC.

This clone was counted between two and nine times. V and J are TRBV5-1 and TRBJ1-4, with D hard to call. Germline V gene lookup returns CDR1 SGHRS and CDR2 YFSETQ. The CDR3 spans 14 residues. The germline V and J ends were trimmed by 0 bases and 7 bases, with 10 bases remaining between them. The CDR3, as DNA: TGCGCCAGCAGCTTGGATCCACGGGGTGAAAAACTGTTTTTT. This sequence encodes CASSLDPRGEKLFF.

The chain links TRBV19 to TRBJ1-5, with 7 bases lining up with TRBD1. CDR3 length equals 13 residues. Germline-derived CDR1 and CDR2 are LNHDA and SQIVND (reference sequence). Trimming cost V 5 bases and J 6 bases; bases outside gene matches: 4. The CDR3 DNA reads as TGTGCCAGTAGTCTAGGGGGCCTTCAGCCCCAGCATTTT. Its protein is CASSLGGLQPQHF.

This clone was observed a handful of times. The V and J genes are TRBV6-6 and TRBJ2-7; D gene unclear. CDR1 is MNHNY, CDR2 SVGAGI, per germline (reference sequence). The CDR3 consists of 15 residues. V was clipped by 7 bases and J by 0 bases, with 16 bases between them. The CDR3, as DNA: TGTGCCAGCACCATGCAAGTGGGCAGCTCCTACGAGCAGTACTTC. This translates into CASTMQVGSSYEQYF.

The chain is built from TRBV9 and TRBJ1-1, with 8 bases matching TRBD1. The V gene end was trimmed by 2 bases and the J gene end by 9 bases; junction bases not matched to a gene: 6. Germline V gives CDR1 SGDLS, CDR2 YYNGEE. CDR3 length: 13 residues. DNA of the CDR3: TGTGCCAGCAGCGTCGGACAGGGAGGTAAAGCTTTCTTT. Residues: CASSVGQGGKAFF.

CDR3 DNA sequence: TGTGCCAGTACCGGGACAGGGGGCTTCGATGGCTACACCTTC. As protein: CASTGTGGFDGYTF. The chain uses TRBV6-5 and TRBJ1-2; 12 bases are a match to TRBD1. Trimming at V came to 9 bases and at J to 6 bases, leaving 8 bases not matched to a gene. The CDR3 contains 14 residues. Germline V gene data show CDR1 as MNHEY and CDR2 as SVGAGI.

This clone has more than one count but fewer than ten. The rearrangement links TRBV6-5 to TRBJ1-4; 7 nucleotides align to TRBD1. CDR1 and CDR2 (germline): MNHEY, SVGAGI. The CDR3 runs 15 residues. With 3 bases clipped from V and 3 bases from J, the junction kept 4 bases outside the gene matches. The CDR3 coding sequence is TGTGCCAGCAGTTATCGACAGGGATCTAATGAAAAACTGTTTTTT. It is translated as CASSYRQGSNEKLFF.

This clone was counted only a few times. An end of the junction differs from the germline gene, which may be a read error. The chain has TRBV7-7 and TRBJ2-2; TRBD1 matches 7 bases. CDR1 and CDR2 (germline): SSHAT, FNYEAQ (reference sequence). This CDR3 is 14 amino acids long. This CDR3 reads CASSLTGVTGELFF. In DNA form, the CDR3 reads TGTGCTAGCAGCTTAACAGGGGTCACCGGGGAGCTGTTTTTT.

The chain is built from TRBV5-4 and TRBJ2-3; TRBD1 aligns across 7 bases. The CDR3 loop spans 14 amino acids. Unmatched junction bases numbered 3, after V lost 3 bases and J lost 2 bases. Per germline, CDR1 SGHNT and CDR2 YYREEE (reference sequence). CDR3 bases: TGTGCCAGCAGCTCCGGACAGGTCACAGATACGCAGTATTTT. Translated: CASSSGQVTDTQYF.